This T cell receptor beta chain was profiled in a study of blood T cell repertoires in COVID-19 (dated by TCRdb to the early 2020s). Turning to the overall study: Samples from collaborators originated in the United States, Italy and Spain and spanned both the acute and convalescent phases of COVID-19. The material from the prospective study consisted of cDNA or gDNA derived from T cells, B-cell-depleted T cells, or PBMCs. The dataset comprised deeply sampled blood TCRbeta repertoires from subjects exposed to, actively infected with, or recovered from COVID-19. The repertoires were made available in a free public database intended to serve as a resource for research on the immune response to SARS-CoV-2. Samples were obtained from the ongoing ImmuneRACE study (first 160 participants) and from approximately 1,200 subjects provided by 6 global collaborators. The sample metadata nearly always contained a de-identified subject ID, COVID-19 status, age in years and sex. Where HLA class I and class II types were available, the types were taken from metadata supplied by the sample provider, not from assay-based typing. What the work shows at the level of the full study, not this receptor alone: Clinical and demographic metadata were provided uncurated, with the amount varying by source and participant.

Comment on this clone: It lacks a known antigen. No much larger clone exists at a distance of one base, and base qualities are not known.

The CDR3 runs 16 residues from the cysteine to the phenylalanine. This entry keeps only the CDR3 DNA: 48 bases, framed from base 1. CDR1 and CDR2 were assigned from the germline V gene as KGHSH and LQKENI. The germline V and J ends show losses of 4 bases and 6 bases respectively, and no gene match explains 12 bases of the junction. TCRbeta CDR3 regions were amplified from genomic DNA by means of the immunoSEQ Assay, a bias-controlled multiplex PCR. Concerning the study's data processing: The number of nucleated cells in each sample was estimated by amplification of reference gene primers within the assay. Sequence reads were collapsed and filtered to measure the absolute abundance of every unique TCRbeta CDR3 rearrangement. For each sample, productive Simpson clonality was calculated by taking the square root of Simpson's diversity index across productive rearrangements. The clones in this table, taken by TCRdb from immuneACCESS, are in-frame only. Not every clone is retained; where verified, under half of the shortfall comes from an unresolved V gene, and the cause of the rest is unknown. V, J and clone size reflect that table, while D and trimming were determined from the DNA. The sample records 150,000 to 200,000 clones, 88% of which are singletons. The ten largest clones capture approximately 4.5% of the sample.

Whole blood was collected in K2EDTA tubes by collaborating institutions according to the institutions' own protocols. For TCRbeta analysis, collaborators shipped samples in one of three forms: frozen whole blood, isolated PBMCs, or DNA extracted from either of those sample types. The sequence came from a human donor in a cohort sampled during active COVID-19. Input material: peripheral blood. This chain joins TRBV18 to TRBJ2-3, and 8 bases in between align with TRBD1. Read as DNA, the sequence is TGTGCCAGCTCACGAAATACGGACAGGGCAACGGATACGCAGTATTTT. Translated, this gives CASSRNTDRATDTQYF.